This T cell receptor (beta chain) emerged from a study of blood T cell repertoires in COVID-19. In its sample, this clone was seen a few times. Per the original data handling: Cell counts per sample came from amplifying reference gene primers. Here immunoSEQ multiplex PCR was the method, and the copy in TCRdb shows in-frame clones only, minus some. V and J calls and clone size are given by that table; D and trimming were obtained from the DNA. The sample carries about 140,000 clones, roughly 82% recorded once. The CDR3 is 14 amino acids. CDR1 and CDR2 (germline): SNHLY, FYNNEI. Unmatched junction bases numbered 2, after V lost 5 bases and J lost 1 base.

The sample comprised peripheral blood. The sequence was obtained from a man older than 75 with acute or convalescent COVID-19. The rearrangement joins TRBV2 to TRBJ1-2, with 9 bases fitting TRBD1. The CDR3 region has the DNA TGTGCCAGCAGTTGGGACAGGGATAACTATGGCTACACCTTC. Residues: CASSWDRDNYGYTF.